A selection of T cell receptor beta chains follows, all from one sample in a study of T cells and Merkel cell carcinoma outcomes. Produced via immunoSEQ multiplex PCR; TCRdb's table is partial and in-frame only. The sample shows 11,000 to 15,000 clones, around 90% of them seen only once. The sample comprised tumor tissue from Merkel cell carcinoma. These receptors all stem from a human donor with Merkel cell carcinoma. Each CDR3 is given with its conserved first and last residue. The order of the fields is V gene, D gene, clone size, CDR3 length, J gene, CDR3 DNA, CDR3 protein. D genes are given only for firm matches. A clone size is listed for some rows: how often the clone was seen (once, few, many), or a class if it is expanded.

v_gene: TRBV5-1; d_gene: TRBD1; abundance: -; len: 15; j_gene: TRBJ1-4; CDR3nt: TGCGCCAGCAGCTTTGGGACAGGGGCGAATGAAAAACTGTTTTTT; CDR3aa: CASSFGTGANEKLFF
v_gene: TRBV6-6; d_gene: -; abundance: few; len: 9; j_gene: TRBJ1-5; CDR3nt: TGTGCCGTGGGACAGCCCCAGCATTTT; CDR3aa: CAVGQPQHF
v_gene: TRBV5-1; d_gene: TRBD1; abundance: -; len: 15; j_gene: TRBJ1-4; CDR3nt: TGCGCCAGCAGCGGACAGGGAGCTTCTAATGAAAAACTGTTTTTT; CDR3aa: CASSGQGASNEKLFF
v_gene: TRBV5-4; d_gene: TRBD2; abundance: -; len: 15; j_gene: TRBJ2-5; CDR3nt: TGTGCCAGCAGCTTTGGACGGGAGGGCCACGAGACCCAGTACTTC; CDR3aa: CASSFGREGHETQYF
v_gene: TRBV18; d_gene: -; abundance: -; len: 14; j_gene: TRBJ1-4; CDR3nt: TGTGCCAGCTCACCAGGCGACAACAATGAAAAGCTGTTTTTT; CDR3aa: CASSPGDNNEKLFF
v_gene: TRBV5-4; d_gene: -; abundance: -; len: 16; j_gene: TRBJ1-4; CDR3nt: TGTGCCAGCAGCTTGGATTCCCCACTCGGATCGGGAAAACTGTTTTTT; CDR3aa: CASSLDSPLGSGKLFF
v_gene: TRBV10-3; d_gene: -; abundance: -; len: 15; j_gene: TRBJ2-2; CDR3nt: TGTGCCATCAACCGGGACCGAGGAGACACCGGGGAGCTGTTTTTT; CDR3aa: CAINRDRGDTGELFF
v_gene: TRBV5-6; d_gene: -; abundance: -; len: 16; j_gene: TRBJ2-5; CDR3nt: TGTGCCAGCAGCTTTCTAGCGGGGGGACAGGGGAAGACCCAGTACTTC; CDR3aa: CASSFLAGGQGKTQYF
v_gene: TRBV5-6; d_gene: -; abundance: once; len: 15; j_gene: TRBJ1-5; CDR3nt: TGTGCCAGCAGCTTGGGCCAGGGAAGCAATCAGCCCCAGCATTTT; CDR3aa: CASSLGQGSNQPQHF
v_gene: TRBV29-1; d_gene: TRBD1; abundance: -; len: 14; j_gene: TRBJ2-3; CDR3nt: TGCAGCGTCGCGGACAGGGGAGACTCCGATACGCAGTATTTT; CDR3aa: CSVADRGDSDTQYF
v_gene: TRBV7-2; d_gene: -; abundance: -; len: 15; j_gene: TRBJ2-1; CDR3nt: TGTGCCAGCAGCCGTGAAAGGGACCAGTACAATGAGCAGTTCTTC; CDR3aa: CASSRERDQYNEQFF
v_gene: TRBV10-1; d_gene: -; abundance: -; len: 12; j_gene: TRBJ2-3; CDR3nt: TGCGCCAGCATCAAGACTAACGGGGGGCCTGGATTT; CDR3aa: CASIKTNGGPGF
v_gene: TRBV5-1; d_gene: TRBD1; abundance: -; len: 15; j_gene: TRBJ1-1; CDR3nt: TGCGCCAGCAGCTCCGGGACAGGGAGAGGGACTGAAGCTTTCTTT; CDR3aa: CASSSGTGRGTEAFF
v_gene: TRBV27; d_gene: -; abundance: -; len: 16; j_gene: TRBJ1-2; CDR3nt: TGTGCCAGCAGTCTAACGATGAACGTGTTTAACTATGGCTACACCTTC; CDR3aa: CASSLTMNVFNYGYTF
v_gene: TRBV6-1; d_gene: -; abundance: -; len: 13; j_gene: TRBJ2-2; CDR3nt: TGTGCCAGCAGTGAACTCTACCACCGGGAGCTGTTTTTT; CDR3aa: CASSELYHRELFF
v_gene: TRBV9; d_gene: -; abundance: -; len: 13; j_gene: TRBJ1-1; CDR3nt: TGTGCCAGCGCTCAAGGGCTGAACACTGAAGCTTTCTTT; CDR3aa: CASAQGLNTEAFF
v_gene: TRBV9; d_gene: TRBD1; abundance: -; len: 13; j_gene: TRBJ1-1; CDR3nt: TGTGCCAGCAGCCCCCGACAGGGACTTGAAGCTTTCTTT; CDR3aa: CASSPRQGLEAFF
v_gene: TRBV5-1; d_gene: -; abundance: -; len: 13; j_gene: TRBJ2-1; CDR3nt: TGCGCCAGCAGCTTGGAGACGGGGGATGAGCAGTTCTTC; CDR3aa: CASSLETGDEQFF
v_gene: TRBV11-2; d_gene: TRBD2; abundance: -; len: 16; j_gene: TRBJ2-1; CDR3nt: TGTGCCAGCAGCTCCACTAGCGGAGGAAAGTTCAATGAGCAGTTCTTC; CDR3aa: CASSSTSGGKFNEQFF
v_gene: TRBV28; d_gene: TRBD1; abundance: -; len: 13; j_gene: TRBJ1-5; CDR3nt: TGTGCCAGCACGAGGGGGCGTAATCAGCCCCAGCATTTT; CDR3aa: CASTRGRNQPQHF
v_gene: TRBV5-4; d_gene: -; abundance: -; len: 11; j_gene: TRBJ2-3; CDR3nt: TGTGCCAGCAGCTTGGCAGATACGCAGTATTTT; CDR3aa: CASSLADTQYF
v_gene: TRBV4-1; d_gene: TRBD1; abundance: -; len: 19; j_gene: TRBJ2-2; CDR3nt: TGCGCCAGCAGCAGGCGAGAATGGACAGGGGCCCCGAGCACCGGGAAGCTGTTTTTT; CDR3aa: CASSRREWTGAPSTGKLFF
v_gene: TRBV7-9; d_gene: TRBD1; abundance: -; len: 13; j_gene: TRBJ2-4; CDR3nt: TGTGCCAGCAGCCTACAGGGGGGTGGCATTCAGTACTTC; CDR3aa: CASSLQGGGIQYF
v_gene: TRBV13; d_gene: TRBD1; abundance: -; len: 15; j_gene: TRBJ1-1; CDR3nt: TGTGCCAGCAGCTTAGGTGGACAGGGAGGCATTGAAGCTTTCTTT; CDR3aa: CASSLGGQGGIEAFF
v_gene: TRBV28; d_gene: -; abundance: -; len: 16; j_gene: TRBJ2-5; CDR3nt: TGTGCCAGCAGCGTCGGGGGGGCAGGGGGCTTGGAGACCCAGTACTTC; CDR3aa: CASSVGGAGGLETQYF
v_gene: TRBV29-1; d_gene: -; abundance: -; len: 16; j_gene: TRBJ2-1; CDR3nt: TGCAGCGTTGGTGTTTTCAGGGTGAGCTCCTACAATGAGCAGTTCTTC; CDR3aa: CSVGVFRVSSYNEQFF
v_gene: TRBV7-2; d_gene: -; abundance: -; len: 14; j_gene: TRBJ2-2; CDR3nt: TGTGCCAGCAGCCACAGCATGAACACCGGGGAGCTGTTTTTT; CDR3aa: CASSHSMNTGELFF
v_gene: TRBV6-5; d_gene: -; abundance: -; len: 13; j_gene: TRBJ2-7; CDR3nt: TGTGCCAGCATCCATCCGGCAGGGGACGAGCAGTACTTC; CDR3aa: CASIHPAGDEQYF
v_gene: TRBV18; d_gene: -; abundance: -; len: 15; j_gene: TRBJ2-1; CDR3nt: TGTGCCAGCTCCTCCGGGACGGGTACCTACAATGAGCAGTTCTTC; CDR3aa: CASSSGTGTYNEQFF
v_gene: TRBV30; d_gene: -; abundance: -; len: 13; j_gene: TRBJ1-1; CDR3nt: TGTGCCTGGGGAACAAGGCCGAACACTGAAGCTTTCTTT; CDR3aa: CAWGTRPNTEAFF
v_gene: TRBV4-1; d_gene: -; abundance: once; len: 14; j_gene: TRBJ1-3; CDR3nt: TGCGCCAGCAGCCAAGATGAGGGAGGGTATACCATATATTTT; CDR3aa: CASSQDEGGYTIYF
v_gene: TRBV10-3; d_gene: TRBD1; abundance: -; len: 14; j_gene: TRBJ1-1; CDR3nt: TGTGCCATCAGCGGGACAGGGCGGAACACTGAAGCTTTCTTT; CDR3aa: CAISGTGRNTEAFF
v_gene: TRBV7-2; d_gene: -; abundance: -; len: 13; j_gene: TRBJ2-4; CDR3nt: TGTGCCAGCAGCTTAGCTCGAGTAAACATTCAGTACTTC; CDR3aa: CASSLARVNIQYF
v_gene: TRBV6-6; d_gene: TRBD1; abundance: -; len: 15; j_gene: TRBJ1-1; CDR3nt: TGTGCCAGCAGTTTTCCAGGGGGGGGTCTGGTTGAAGCTTTCTTT; CDR3aa: CASSFPGGGLVEAFF
v_gene: TRBV7-9; d_gene: -; abundance: -; len: 15; j_gene: TRBJ1-4; CDR3nt: TGTGCCAGCAGCTTAACGAGGACGGAGAATGAAAAACTGTTTTTT; CDR3aa: CASSLTRTENEKLFF
v_gene: TRBV4-1; d_gene: -; abundance: -; len: 12; j_gene: TRBJ2-3; CDR3nt: TGCGCCAGCAGCCAACTAGGACATACGCAGTATTTT; CDR3aa: CASSQLGHTQYF
v_gene: TRBV7-2; d_gene: -; abundance: -; len: 15; j_gene: TRBJ1-4; CDR3nt: TGTGCCAGCAGCTTATGGGGCCCATCTAATGAAAAACTGTTTTTT; CDR3aa: CASSLWGPSNEKLFF
v_gene: TRBV7-9; d_gene: -; abundance: -; len: 17; j_gene: TRBJ2-3; CDR3nt: TGTGCCAGCAGCTTAGTAGCAGGGACAACCTACACAGATACGCAGTATTTT; CDR3aa: CASSLVAGTTYTDTQYF
v_gene: TRBV30; d_gene: -; abundance: -; len: 16; j_gene: TRBJ1-2; CDR3nt: TGTGCCTGGAGTGTTGGGGGCGGTGGGGCACCCTATGGCTACACCTTC; CDR3aa: CAWSVGGGGAPYGYTF
v_gene: TRBV7-2; d_gene: -; abundance: -; len: 13; j_gene: TRBJ2-3; CDR3nt: TGTGCCAGCAGCTGGGCTAACACAGATACGCAGTATTTT; CDR3aa: CASSWANTDTQYF
v_gene: TRBV28; d_gene: TRBD1; abundance: -; len: 12; j_gene: TRBJ2-7; CDR3nt: TGTGTCAGCAGTTCGACAGGGCACGAGCAGTACTTC; CDR3aa: CVSSSTGHEQYF
v_gene: TRBV28; d_gene: TRBD1; abundance: once; len: 14; j_gene: TRBJ1-5; CDR3nt: TGTGCCAGCATCACCGGGACAGGAGGTCAGCCCCAGCATTTT; CDR3aa: CASITGTGGQPQHF
v_gene: TRBV5-1; d_gene: -; abundance: -; len: 15; j_gene: TRBJ1-1; CDR3nt: TGCGCCAGCAGCTTGGGACAGAGGGAGGACACTGAAGCTTTCTTT; CDR3aa: CASSLGQREDTEAFF
v_gene: TRBV7-2; d_gene: -; abundance: -; len: 12; j_gene: TRBJ2-5; CDR3nt: TGTGCCAGCAGCACAACAGGGGAGACCCAGTACTTC; CDR3aa: CASSTTGETQYF